This entry features one T cell receptor beta chain sequence. The data were taken from a study of blood T cell repertoires in COVID-19. Study overall: The samples span acute and convalescent COVID-19 from the United States, Italy and Spain.

This CDR3 region has 12 residues. V was shortened by 2 bases and J by 3 bases, with 5 bases between the two germline ends. From germline, CDR1 is SQVTM and CDR2 ANQGSEA. In the original workflow: Reference gene primer amplification gave estimated nucleated cell counts. Generated by immunoSEQ multiplex PCR, the TCRdb table keeps only in-frame clones and is missing some. That table is the source of V, J and clone size, and D and trimming were worked out from the DNA. Of a few hundred thousand clones listed, about 86% were seen once; the top ten hold 15% to 18%. Patients at the Seattle site were enrolled during active infection and followed longitudinally.

The chain has TRBV29-1 and TRBJ1-3, with unresolved D. The source of this sequence is a person in their 70s with COVID-19, enrolled during active disease. The specimen was peripheral blood. CDR3 sequence (DNA): TGCAGCGTTGAAAGCTTTGGAAACACCATATATTTT. This sequence encodes CSVESFGNTIYF.